The rows below give T cell receptor beta chains drawn from one sample of a study of blood T cell repertoires in COVID-19. Libraries were prepared by immunoSEQ multiplex PCR; TCRdb keeps only in-frame clonotypes and omits some of them. Seen here are about 300,000 clones, approximately 90% observed once, and the top ten hold about 4%. The sample consisted of PBMCs or T cells enriched from blood (not recorded which). The source is a man aged 25 to 45 who had recovered from COVID-19. CDR3s include the opening cysteine and the closing phenylalanine or tryptophan. Fields, in order: V gene, D gene, J gene, clone size, CDR3 protein, CDR3 DNA. The D gene is left open where the match is weak. Size is stated for part of the rows, as once, few or many counts, or as a class when the clone is expanded.

TRBV4-1,TRBD2,TRBJ2-1,.,CASSQVTSGENEQFF,TGCGCCAGCAGCCAAGTGACTAGCGGGGAGAATGAGCAGTTCTTC
TRBV5-1,TRBD1,TRBJ2-5,.,CASSLSGDRVETQYF,TGCGCCAGCAGCCTAAGTGGGGACAGGGTCGAGACCCAGTACTTC
TRBV9,TRBD1,TRBJ1-2,.,CASTPRDRVSRSYGYTF,TGTGCCAGCACCCCCCGGGACAGGGTAAGTCGTAGCTATGGCTACACCTTC
TRBV19,.,TRBJ2-3,.,CASSLRGGASTDTQYF,TGTGCCAGTAGTCTCCGTGGAGGGGCTAGCACAGATACGCAGTATTTT
TRBV5-6,.,TRBJ2-7,few,CASSLGGARGSEEQYF,TGTGCCAGCAGCTTGGGTGGGGCCAGGGGTTCAGAAGAGCAGTACTTC
TRBV9,.,TRBJ1-6,.,CASNRGQLNSPLHF,TGTGCCAGCAATCGAGGCCAGCTTAATTCACCCCTCCACTTT
TRBV10-1,.,TRBJ1-5,.,CASSEILRVGAIQPQHF,TGCGCCAGCAGTGAGATCTTACGGGTAGGAGCGATCCAGCCCCAGCATTTT
TRBV27,.,TRBJ1-3,once,CASSFGQGNTIYF,TGTGCCAGCAGTTTTGGACAGGGAAACACCATATATTTT
TRBV30,.,TRBJ1-4,.,CAWTRSGLTNEKLFF,TGTGCCTGGACCCGTTCAGGGTTAACTAATGAAAAACTGTTTTTT
TRBV28,.,TRBJ2-2,.,CASSQLQGVNTGELFF,TGTGCGAGCTCCCAACTACAGGGTGTGAACACCGGGGAGCTGTTTTTT
TRBV19,TRBD1,TRBJ1-4,.,CATQETGHNEKLFF,TGTGCCACCCAAGAGACAGGGCACAATGAAAAACTGTTTTTT
TRBV2,TRBD1,TRBJ2-7,.,CASSDPAGGDEQYF,TGTGCCAGCAGTGACCCGGCAGGGGGCGACGAGCAGTACTTC
TRBV4-2,.,TRBJ1-2,.,CASSQDSRGIGYTF,TGTGCCAGCAGCCAAGATAGTAGGGGGATCGGCTACACCTTC
TRBV3-1/TRBV3-2,TRBD1,TRBJ1-6,.,CASSLTGVNSPLHF,TGTGCCAGCAGCCTGACAGGGGTTAACTCACCCCTCCACTTT
TRBV6-5,.,TRBJ2-7,few,CASSPRGYEQYF,TGTGCCAGCAGTCCCCGAGGGTACGAGCAGTACTTC
TRBV19,.,TRBJ1-1,.,CASSIRESLNTEAFF,TGTGCCAGTAGTATAAGAGAGAGCTTGAACACTGAAGCTTTCTTT
TRBV5-4,.,TRBJ2-3,.,CASSLAFPDTQYF,TGTGCCAGCAGCTTGGCCTTCCCAGATACGCAGTATTTT
TRBV10-1,.,TRBJ2-7,once,CASSPTVTYEQYF,TGCGCCAGCAGCCCGACAGTAACCTACGAGCAGTACTTC
TRBV27,.,TRBJ2-7,.,CASSLADGLHYEQYF,TGTGCCAGCAGTTTAGCGGATGGACTCCACTACGAGCAGTACTTC
TRBV25-1,TRBD1,TRBJ2-5,.,CASSKLVQGAGETQYF,TGTGCCAGCAGTAAATTAGTACAGGGGGCGGGTGAGACCCAGTACTTC
TRBV4-1,TRBD2,TRBJ2-5,.,CASSSGLAGVRETQYF,TGCGCCAGCAGTTCCGGACTAGCGGGGGTTCGAGAGACCCAGTACTTC
TRBV3-1/TRBV3-2,TRBD2,TRBJ2-3,once,CASSPGTSGTSTDTQYF,TGTGCCAGCAGCCCTGGGACTAGCGGGACTAGCACAGATACGCAGTATTTT